This TCR beta chain was documented in a study of T-cell reconstitution after alpha-beta-depleted transplantation in children. This sample's TCRbeta library carried unique molecular identifier barcodes. A single record per CDR3 protein comes from TCRdb applying MiXCR to the PCR reads. The sample yields approximately 400,000 distinct CDR3 sequences, approximately 10% seen once. This clonotype occurred a few times. The clonotype comes from a human donor who donated a stem cell graft to a child with acute myeloid leukemia. The sample in question was PBMCs from the stem cell graft donor, obtained from the stem cell graft.

The CDR3 DNA reads TGTGCCAGCAGTCCCACCTCCGACACGAACACTGAAGCTTTCTTT. This gives the protein CASSPTSDTNTEAFF. The chain employs TRBV27 and TRBJ1-1; D is uncertain. This CDR3 comprises 15 residues. V was cut by 5 bases and J by 1 base, with 14 bases left in between. Germline CDR1 reads MNHEY; CDR2 reads SMNVEV (reference sequence).